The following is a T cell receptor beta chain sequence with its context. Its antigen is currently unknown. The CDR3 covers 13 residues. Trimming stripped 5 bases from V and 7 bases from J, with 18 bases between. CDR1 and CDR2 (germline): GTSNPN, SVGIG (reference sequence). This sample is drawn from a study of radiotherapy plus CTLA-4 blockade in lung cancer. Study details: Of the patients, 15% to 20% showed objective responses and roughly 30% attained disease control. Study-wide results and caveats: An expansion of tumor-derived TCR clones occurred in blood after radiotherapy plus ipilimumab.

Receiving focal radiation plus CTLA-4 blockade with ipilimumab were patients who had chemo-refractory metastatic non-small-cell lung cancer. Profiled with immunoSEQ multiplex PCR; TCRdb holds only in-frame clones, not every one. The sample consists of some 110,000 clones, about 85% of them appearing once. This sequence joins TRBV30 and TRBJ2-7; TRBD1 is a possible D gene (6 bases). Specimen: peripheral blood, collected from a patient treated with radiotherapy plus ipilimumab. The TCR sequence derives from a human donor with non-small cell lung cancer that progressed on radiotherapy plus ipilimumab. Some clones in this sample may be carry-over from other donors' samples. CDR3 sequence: CAWDQLTGWEQYF. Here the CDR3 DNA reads TGTGCCTGGGACCAACTCACAGGGTGGGAGCAGTACTTC.